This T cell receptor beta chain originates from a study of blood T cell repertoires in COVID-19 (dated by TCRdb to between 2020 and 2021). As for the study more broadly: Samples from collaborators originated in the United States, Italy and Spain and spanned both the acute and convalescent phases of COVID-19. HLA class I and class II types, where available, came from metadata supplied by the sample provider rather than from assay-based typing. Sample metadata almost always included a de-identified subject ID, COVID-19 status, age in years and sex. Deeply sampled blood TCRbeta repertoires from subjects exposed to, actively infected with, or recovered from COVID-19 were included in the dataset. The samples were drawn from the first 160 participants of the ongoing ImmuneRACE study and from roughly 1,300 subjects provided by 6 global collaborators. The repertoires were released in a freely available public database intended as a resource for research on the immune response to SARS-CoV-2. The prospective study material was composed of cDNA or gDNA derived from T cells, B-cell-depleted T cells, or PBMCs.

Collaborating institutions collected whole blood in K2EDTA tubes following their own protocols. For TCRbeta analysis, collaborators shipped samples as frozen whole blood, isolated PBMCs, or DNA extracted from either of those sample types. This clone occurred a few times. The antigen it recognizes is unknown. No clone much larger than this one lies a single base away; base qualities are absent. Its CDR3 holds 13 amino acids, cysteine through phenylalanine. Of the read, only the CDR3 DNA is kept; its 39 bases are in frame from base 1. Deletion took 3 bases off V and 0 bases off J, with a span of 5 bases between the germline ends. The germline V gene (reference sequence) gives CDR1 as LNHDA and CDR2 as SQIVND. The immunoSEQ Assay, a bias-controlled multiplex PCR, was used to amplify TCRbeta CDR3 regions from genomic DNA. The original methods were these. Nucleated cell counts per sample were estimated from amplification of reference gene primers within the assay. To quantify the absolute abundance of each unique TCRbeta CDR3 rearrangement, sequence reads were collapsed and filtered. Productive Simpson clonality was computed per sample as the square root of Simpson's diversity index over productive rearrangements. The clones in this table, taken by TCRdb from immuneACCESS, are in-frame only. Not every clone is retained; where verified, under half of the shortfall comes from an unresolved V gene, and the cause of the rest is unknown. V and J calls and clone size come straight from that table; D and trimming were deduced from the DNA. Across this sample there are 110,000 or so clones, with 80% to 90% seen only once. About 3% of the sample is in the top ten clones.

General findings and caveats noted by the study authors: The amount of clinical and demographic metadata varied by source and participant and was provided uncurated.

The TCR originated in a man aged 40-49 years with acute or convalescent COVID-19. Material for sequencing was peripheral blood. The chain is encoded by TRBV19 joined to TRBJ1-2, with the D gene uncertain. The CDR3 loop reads CASSIAANYGYTF. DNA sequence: TGTGCCAGTAGTATCGCAGCTAACTATGGCTACACCTTC. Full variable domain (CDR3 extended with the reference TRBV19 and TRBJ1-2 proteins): DGGITQSPKYLFRKEGQNVTLSCEQNLNHDAMYWYRQDPGQGLRLIYYSQIVNDFQKGDIAEGYSVSREKKESFPLTVTSAQKNPTAFYLCASSIAANYGYTFGSGTRLTVV.